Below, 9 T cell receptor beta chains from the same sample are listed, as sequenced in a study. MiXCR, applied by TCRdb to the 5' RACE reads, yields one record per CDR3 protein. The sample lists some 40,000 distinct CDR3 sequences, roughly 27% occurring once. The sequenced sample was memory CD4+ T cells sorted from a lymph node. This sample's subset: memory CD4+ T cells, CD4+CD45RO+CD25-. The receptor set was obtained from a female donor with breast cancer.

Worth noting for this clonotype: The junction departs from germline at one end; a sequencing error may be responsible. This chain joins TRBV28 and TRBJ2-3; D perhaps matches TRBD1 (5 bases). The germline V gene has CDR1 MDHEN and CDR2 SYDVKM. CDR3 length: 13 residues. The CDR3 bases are TGCGCCAGCAGTTTCAGGGCTCAAGATACGCAGTATTTT. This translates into CASSFRAQDTQYF.

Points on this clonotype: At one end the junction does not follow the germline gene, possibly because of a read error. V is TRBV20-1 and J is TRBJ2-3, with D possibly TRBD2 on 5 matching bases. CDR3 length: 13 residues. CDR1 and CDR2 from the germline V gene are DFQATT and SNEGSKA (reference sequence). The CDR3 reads CSARAPGKDTQYF. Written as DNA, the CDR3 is TGCAGTGCTAGAGCCCCCGGGAAAGATACGCAATATTTT.

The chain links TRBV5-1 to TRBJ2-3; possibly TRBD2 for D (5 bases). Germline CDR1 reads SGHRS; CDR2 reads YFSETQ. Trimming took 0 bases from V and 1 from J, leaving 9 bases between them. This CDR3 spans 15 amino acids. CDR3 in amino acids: CASSLVRDRTDTQYF. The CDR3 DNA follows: TGCGCCAGCAGCTTGGTCCGGGATCGCACAGATACGCAGTATTTT.

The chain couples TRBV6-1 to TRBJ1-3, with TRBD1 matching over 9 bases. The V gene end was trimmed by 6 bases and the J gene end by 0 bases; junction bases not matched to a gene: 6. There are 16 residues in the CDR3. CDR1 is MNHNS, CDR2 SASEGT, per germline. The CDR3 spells CASRTPGQGSGNTIYF. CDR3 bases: TGTGCCAGCAGGACCCCGGGACAGGGCTCTGGAAACACCATATATTTT.

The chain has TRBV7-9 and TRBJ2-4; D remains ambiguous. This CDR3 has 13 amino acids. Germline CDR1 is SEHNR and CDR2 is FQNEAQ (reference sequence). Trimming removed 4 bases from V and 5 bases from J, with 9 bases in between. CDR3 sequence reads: CASSSSGQNIQYF. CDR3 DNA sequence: TGTGCCAGCAGCTCGTCCGGTCAAAACATTCAGTACTTC.

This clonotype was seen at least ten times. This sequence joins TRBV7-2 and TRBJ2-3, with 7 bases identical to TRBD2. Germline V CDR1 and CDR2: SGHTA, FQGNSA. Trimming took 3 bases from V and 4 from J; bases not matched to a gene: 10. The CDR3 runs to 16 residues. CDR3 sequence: CASSFVSAGAADTQYF. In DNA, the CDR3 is TGTGCCAGCAGCTTTGTATCGGCGGGAGCCGCAGATACGCAGTATTTT.

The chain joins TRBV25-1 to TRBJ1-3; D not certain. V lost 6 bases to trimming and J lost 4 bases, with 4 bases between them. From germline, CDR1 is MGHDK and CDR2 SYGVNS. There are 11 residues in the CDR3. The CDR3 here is CASSRGNTIYF. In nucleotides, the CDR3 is TGTGCCAGCAGCAGGGGAAACACCATATATTTT.

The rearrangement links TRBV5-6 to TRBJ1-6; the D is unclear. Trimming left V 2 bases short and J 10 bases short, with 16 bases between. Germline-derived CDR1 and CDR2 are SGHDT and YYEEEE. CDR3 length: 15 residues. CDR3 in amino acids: CASSFLSAGGSPLHF. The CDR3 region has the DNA TGTGCCAGCAGCTTTTTATCCGCTGGTGGGTCACCCCTCCACTTT. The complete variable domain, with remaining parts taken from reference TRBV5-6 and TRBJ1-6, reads DAGVTQSPTHLIKTRGQQVTLRCSPKSGHDTVSWYQQALGQGPQFIFQYYEEEERQRGNFPDRFSGHQFPNYSSELNVNALLLGDSALYLCASSFLSAGGSPLHFGNGTRLTVT.

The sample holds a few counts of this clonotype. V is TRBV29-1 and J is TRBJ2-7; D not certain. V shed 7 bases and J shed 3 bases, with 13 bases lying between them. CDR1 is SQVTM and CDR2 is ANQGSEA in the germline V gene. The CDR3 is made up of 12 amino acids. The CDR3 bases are TGCAGCGCCGGGCAGCAGCGCTACGAGCAGTACTTC. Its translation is CSAGQQRYEQYF.